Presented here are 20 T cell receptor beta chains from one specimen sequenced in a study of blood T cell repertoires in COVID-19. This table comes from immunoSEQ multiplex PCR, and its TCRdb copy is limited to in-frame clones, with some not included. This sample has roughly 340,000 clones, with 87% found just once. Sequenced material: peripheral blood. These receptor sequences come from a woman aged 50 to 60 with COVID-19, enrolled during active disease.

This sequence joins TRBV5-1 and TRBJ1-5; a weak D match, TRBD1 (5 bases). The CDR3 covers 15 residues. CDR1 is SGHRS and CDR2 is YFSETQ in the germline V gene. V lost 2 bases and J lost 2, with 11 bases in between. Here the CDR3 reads CASSFSGNRNQPQHF. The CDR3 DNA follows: TGCGCCAGCAGCTTTTCAGGGAATCGCAATCAGCCCCAGCATTTT.

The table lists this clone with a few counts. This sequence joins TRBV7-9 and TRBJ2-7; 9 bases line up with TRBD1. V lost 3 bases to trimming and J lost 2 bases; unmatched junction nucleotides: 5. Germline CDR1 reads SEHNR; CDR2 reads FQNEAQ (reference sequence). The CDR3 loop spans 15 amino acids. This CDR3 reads CASSFHRQGAYEQYF. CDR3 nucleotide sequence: TGTGCCAGCAGCTTCCATCGACAGGGGGCCTACGAGCAGTACTTC.

This CDR3 reads CAISEGTFPEKLFF. CDR3 DNA sequence: TGTGCCATCAGTGAGGGCACCTTCCCCGAAAAACTGTTTTTT. The chain is built from TRBV10-3 and TRBJ1-4; D ambiguous. V was cut by 2 bases and J by 8 bases, with 12 bases left in between. Germline lookup yields CDR1 ENHRY and CDR2 SYGVKD. The CDR3 sequence is 14 residues long.

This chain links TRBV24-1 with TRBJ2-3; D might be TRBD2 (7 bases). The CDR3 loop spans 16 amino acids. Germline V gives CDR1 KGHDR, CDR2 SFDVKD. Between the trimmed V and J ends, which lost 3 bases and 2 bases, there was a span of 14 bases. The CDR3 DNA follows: TGTGCCACCAGTGATCCGGGGGGCGGAAACACAGATACGCAGTATTTT. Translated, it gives CATSDPGGGNTDTQYF.

The CDR3 coding sequence is TGTGCCAGCAGTTTATGGCAGGTGGGGGGATACTACGAGCAGTACTTC. It specifies CASSLWQVGGYYEQYF. V usage is TRBV27 and J usage is TRBJ2-7, with a tentative D call TRBD2 (6 bases). Germline loops: CDR1 MNHEY, CDR2 SMNVEV (reference sequence). This CDR3 contains 16 residues. With 1 base removed from V and 3 bases from J, the gap between germline ends came to 16 bases.

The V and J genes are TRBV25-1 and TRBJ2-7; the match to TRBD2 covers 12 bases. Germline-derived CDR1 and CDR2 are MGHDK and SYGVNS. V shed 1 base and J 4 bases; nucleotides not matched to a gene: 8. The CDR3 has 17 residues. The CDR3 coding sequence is TGTGCCAGCAGTGAATTTCCCCTAGCGGGAGGGTCGTACGAGCAGTACTTC. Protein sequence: CASSEFPLAGGSYEQYF.

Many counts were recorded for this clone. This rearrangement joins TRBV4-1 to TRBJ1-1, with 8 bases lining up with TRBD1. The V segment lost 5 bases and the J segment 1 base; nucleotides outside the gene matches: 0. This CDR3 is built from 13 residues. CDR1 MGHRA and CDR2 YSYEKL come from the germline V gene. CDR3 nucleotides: TGCGCCAGCAGCGACAGGGGGAACACTGAAGCTTTCTTT. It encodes CASSDRGNTEAFF.

CDR3 region: CASSPGTGGARNYGYTF. The CDR3 nucleotides are TGTGCCAGCAGCCCCGGGACAGGGGGCGCGAGGAACTATGGCTACACCTTC. V and J are TRBV27 and TRBJ1-2; 12 positions agree with TRBD1. The CDR3 runs 17 residues. V gave up 6 bases and J gave up 2 bases; unmatched junction bases: 10. The V gene's germline CDR1 is MNHEY and CDR2 SMNVEV (reference sequence).

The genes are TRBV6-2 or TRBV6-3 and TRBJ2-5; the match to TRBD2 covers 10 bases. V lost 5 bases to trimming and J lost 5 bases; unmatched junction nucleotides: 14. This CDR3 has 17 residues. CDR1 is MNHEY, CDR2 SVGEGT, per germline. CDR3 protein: CASSTSRLAGERETQYF. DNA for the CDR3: TGTGCCAGCAGTACCTCGAGGCTAGCGGGAGAACGGGAGACCCAGTACTTC.

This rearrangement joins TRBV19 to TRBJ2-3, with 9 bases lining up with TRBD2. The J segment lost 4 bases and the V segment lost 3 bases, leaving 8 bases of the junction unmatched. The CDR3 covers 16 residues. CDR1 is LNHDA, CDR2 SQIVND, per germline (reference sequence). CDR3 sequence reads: CASSIPSAGGADTQYF. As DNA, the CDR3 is TGTGCCAGTAGTATCCCCTCAGCGGGAGGCGCAGATACGCAGTATTTT.

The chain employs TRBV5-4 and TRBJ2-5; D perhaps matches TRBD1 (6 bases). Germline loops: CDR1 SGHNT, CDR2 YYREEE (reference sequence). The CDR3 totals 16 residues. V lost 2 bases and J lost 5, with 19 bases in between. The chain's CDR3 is CASSLGGGTLGETQYF. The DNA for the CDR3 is TGTGCCAGCAGCTTAGGGGGTGGCACGTTGGGGGAGACCCAGTACTTC. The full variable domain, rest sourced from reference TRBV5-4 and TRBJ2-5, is ETGVTQSPTHLIKTRGQQVTLRCSSQSGHNTVSWYQQALGQGPQFIFQYYREEENGRGNFPPRFSGLQFPNYSSELNVNALELDDSALYLCASSLGGGTLGETQYFGPGTRLLVL.

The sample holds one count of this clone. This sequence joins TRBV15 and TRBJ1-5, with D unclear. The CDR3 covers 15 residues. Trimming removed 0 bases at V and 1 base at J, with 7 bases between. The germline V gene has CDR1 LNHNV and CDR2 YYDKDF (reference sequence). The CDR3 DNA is TGTGCCACCAGCAGAGAGCGACACAGCAATCAGCCCCAGCATTTT. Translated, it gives CATSRERHSNQPQHF.

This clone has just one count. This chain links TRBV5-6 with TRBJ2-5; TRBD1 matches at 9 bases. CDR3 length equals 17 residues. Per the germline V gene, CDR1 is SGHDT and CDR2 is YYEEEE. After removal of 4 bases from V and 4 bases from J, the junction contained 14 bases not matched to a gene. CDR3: CASSRGQGPYLGETQYF. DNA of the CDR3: TGTGCCAGCAGCCGTGGACAGGGGCCCTATTTGGGAGAGACCCAGTACTTC. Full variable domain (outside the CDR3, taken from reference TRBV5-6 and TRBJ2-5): DAGVTQSPTHLIKTRGQQVTLRCSPKSGHDTVSWYQQALGQGPQFIFQYYEEEERQRGNFPDRFSGHQFPNYSSELNVNALLLGDSALYLCASSRGQGPYLGETQYFGPGTRLLVL.

The CDR3 DNA is TGTGCCGTATTCGGCATTGGGGCCTTAGAATTTTACACTGAAGCTTTCTTT. Translated, it gives CAVFGIGALEFYTEAFF. This chain connects TRBV25-1 to TRBJ1-1; possible D gene TRBD1, 5 bases. The CDR3 is made up of 17 amino acids. CDR1 is MGHDK and CDR2 is SYGVNS in the germline V gene. V lost 11 bases and J lost 3, with 28 bases in between.

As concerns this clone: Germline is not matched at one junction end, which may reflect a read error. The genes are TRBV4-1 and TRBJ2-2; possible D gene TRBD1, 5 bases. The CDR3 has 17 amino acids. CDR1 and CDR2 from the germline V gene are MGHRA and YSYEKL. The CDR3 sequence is CASSQDWSRANPGELFF. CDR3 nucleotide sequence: TGCGCCAGCAGCCAAGATTGGAGCAGGGCGAACCCCGGGGAGCTGTTTTTT.

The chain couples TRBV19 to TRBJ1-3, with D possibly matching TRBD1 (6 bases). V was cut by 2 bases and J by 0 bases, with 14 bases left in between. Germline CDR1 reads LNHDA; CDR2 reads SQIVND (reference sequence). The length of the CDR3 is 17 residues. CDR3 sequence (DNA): TGTGCCAGTAGTATATACAGGGCACGTTACTCTGGAAACACCATATATTTT. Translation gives CASSIYRARYSGNTIYF. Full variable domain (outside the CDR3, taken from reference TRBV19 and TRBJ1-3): DGGITQSPKYLFRKEGQNVTLSCEQNLNHDAMYWYRQDPGQGLRLIYYSQIVNDFQKGDIAEGYSVSREKKESFPLTVTSAQKNPTAFYLCASSIYRARYSGNTIYFGEGSWLTVV.

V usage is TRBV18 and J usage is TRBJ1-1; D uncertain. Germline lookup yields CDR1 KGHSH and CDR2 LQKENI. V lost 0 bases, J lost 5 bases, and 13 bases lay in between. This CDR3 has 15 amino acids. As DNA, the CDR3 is TGTGCCAGCTCACCACCATCACGGGGTCGGACTGAAGCTTTCTTT. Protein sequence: CASSPPSRGRTEAFF.

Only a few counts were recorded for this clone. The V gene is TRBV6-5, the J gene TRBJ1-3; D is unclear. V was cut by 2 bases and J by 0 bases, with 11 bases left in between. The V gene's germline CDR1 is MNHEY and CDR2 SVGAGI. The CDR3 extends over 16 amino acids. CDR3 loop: CASSYLRTYSGNTIYF. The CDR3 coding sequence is TGTGCCAGCAGTTACCTTAGGACTTACTCTGGAAACACCATATATTTT.

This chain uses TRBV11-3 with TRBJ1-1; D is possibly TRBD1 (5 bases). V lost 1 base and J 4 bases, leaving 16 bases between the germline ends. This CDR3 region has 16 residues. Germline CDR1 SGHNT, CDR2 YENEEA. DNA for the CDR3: TGTGCCAGCAGCTTAGGAGGATTTAGGGGAGGCACTGAAGCTTTCTTT. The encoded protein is CASSLGGFRGGTEAFF.

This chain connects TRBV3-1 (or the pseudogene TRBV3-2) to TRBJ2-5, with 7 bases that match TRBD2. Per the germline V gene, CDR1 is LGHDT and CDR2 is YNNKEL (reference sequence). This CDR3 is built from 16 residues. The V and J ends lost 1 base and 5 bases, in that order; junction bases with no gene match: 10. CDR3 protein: CASSQGDYGLLETQYF. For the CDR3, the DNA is TGTGCCAGCAGCCAAGGGGACTATGGGTTGCTGGAGACCCAGTACTTC.